This paragraph reports one T cell receptor (beta chain). Its target is unknown. The trim removed 3 bases at V and 5 bases at J, leaving 6 bases unmatched. CDR3 length equals 15 residues. The germline CDR1 and CDR2 sequences are SNHLY and FYNNEI. TCRdb keeps only in-frame clones here, not all; method: immunoSEQ multiplex PCR. The sample consists of about 140,000 clones, approximately 80% of them appearing once. This specimen comes from a study of cytotoxic CD8 clonotypes in ibrutinib-treated CLL. Whole-study results and caveats: Stable or contracted on treatment, public clonotypes were also uncommon.

The source was PBMCs, collected after 36 months of ibrutinib treatment. This receptor was identified in a human donor with chronic lymphocytic leukemia. The chain links TRBV2 to TRBJ1-4, with TRBD1 identical over 7 bases. CDR3 sequence: CASSEFGQDNEKLFF. In DNA form, the CDR3 reads TGTGCCAGCAGTGAGTTTGGACAGGACAATGAAAAACTGTTTTTT.